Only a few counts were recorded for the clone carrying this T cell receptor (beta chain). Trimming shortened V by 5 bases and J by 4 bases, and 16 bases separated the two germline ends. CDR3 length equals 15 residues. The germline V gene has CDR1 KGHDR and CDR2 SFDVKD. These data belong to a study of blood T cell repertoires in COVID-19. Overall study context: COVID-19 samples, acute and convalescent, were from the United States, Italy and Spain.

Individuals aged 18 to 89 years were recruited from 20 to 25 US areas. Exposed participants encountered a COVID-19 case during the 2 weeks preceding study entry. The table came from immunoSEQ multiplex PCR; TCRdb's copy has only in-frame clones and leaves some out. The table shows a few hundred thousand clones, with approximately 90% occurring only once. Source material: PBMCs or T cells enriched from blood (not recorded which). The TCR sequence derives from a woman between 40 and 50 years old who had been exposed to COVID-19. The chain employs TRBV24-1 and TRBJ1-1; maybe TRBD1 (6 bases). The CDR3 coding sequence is TGTGCCACCAGTGGGGTTGCAGGGGCCCTCACTGAAGCTTTCTTT. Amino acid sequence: CATSGVAGALTEAFF.